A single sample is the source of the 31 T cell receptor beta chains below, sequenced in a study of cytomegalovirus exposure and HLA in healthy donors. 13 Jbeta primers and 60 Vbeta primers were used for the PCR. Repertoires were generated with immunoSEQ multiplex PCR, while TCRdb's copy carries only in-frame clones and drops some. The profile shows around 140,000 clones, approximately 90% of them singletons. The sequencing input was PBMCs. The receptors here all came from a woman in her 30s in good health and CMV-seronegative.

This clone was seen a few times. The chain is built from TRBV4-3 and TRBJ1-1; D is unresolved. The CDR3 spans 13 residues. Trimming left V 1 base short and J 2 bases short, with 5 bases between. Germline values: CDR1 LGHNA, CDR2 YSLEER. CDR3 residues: CASSQGTNTEAFF. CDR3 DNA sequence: TGCGCCAGCAGCCAAGGAACTAACACTGAAGCTTTCTTT.

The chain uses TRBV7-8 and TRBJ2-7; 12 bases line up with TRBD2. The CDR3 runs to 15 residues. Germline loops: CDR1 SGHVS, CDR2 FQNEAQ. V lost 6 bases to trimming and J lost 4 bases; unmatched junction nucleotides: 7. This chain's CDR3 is CASRGGLAGPYEQYF. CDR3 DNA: TGTGCCAGCAGGGGGGGACTAGCGGGTCCTTACGAGCAGTACTTC.

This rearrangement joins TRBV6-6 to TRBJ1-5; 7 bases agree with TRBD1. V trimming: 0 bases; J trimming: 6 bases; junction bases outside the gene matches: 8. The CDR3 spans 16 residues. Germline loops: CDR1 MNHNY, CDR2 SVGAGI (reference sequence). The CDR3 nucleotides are TGTGCCAGCAGTTACTCGAGTACAGGGGCCGTTCAGCCCCAGCATTTT. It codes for CASSYSSTGAVQPQHF.

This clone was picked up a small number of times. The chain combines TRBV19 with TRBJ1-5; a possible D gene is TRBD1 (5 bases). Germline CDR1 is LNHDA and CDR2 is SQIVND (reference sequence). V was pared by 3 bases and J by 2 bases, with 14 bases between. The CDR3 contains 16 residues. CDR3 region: CASSIQWGGGNQPQHF. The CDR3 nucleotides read TGTGCCAGTAGTATTCAATGGGGGGGAGGCAATCAGCCCCAGCATTTT.

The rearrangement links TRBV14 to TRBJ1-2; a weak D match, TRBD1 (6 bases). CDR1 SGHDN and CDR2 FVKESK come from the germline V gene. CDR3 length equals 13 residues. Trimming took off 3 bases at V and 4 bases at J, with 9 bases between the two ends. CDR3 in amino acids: CASSQDRSYGYTF. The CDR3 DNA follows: TGTGCCAGCAGCCAGGACAGATCCTATGGCTACACCTTC. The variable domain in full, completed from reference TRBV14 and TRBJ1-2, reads EAGVTQFPSHSVIEKGQTVTLRCDPISGHDNLYWYRRVMGKEIKFLLHFVKESKQDESGMPNNRFLAERTGGTYSTLKVQPAELEDSGVYFCASSQDRSYGYTFGSGTRLTVV.

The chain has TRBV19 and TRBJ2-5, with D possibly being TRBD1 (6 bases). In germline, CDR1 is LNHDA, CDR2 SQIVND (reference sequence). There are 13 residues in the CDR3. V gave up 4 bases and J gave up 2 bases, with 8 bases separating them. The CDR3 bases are TGTGCCAGTAGTACGGACAGTCAAGAGACCCAGTACTTC. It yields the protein CASSTDSQETQYF.

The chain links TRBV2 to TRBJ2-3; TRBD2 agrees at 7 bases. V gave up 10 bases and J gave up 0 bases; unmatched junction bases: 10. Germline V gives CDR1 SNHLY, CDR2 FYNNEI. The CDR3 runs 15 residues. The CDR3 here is CATASGGGSTDTQYF. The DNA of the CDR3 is TGTGCCACAGCCAGTGGCGGGGGTAGCACAGATACGCAGTATTTT.

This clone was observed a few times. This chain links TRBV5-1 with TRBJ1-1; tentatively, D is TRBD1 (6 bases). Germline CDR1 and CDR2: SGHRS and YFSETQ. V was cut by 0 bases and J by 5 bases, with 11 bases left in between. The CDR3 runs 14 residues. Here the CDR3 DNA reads TGCGCCAGCAGCTTGGTCGGGGGGCGGACTGAAGCTTTCTTT. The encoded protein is CASSLVGGRTEAFF.

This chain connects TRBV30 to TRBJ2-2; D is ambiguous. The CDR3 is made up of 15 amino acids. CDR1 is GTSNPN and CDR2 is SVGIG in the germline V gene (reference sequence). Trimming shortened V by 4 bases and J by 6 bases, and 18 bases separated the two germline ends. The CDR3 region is CAWMAAGDWAGELFF. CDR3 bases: TGTGCCTGGATGGCGGCTGGAGACTGGGCCGGGGAGCTGTTTTTT.

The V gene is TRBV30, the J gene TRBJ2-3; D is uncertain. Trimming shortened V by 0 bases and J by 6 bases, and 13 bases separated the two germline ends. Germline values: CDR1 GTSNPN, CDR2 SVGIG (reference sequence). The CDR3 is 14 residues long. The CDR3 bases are TGTGCCTGGAGTGTACTGAGTAGCCAGGATACGCAGTATTTT. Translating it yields CAWSVLSSQDTQYF.

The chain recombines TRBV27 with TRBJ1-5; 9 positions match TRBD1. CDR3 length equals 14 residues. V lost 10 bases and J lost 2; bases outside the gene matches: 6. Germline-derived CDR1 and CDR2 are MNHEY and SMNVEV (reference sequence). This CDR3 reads CATWGQGGNQPQHF. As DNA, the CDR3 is TGTGCCACCTGGGGACAGGGCGGCAATCAGCCCCAGCATTTT.

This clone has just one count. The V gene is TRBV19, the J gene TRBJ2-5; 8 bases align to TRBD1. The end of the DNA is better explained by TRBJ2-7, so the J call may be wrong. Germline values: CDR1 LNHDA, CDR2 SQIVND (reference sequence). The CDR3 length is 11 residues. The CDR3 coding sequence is TGTGCCAGCGGGACAGGTTACGAGCAGTACTTC. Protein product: CASGTGYEQYF.

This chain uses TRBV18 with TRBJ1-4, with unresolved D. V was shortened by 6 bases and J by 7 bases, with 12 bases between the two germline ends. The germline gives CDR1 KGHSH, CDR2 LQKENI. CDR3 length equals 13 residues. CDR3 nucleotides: TGTGCCAGCTCCGCTTTGAGCGGTGAAAAACTGTTTTTT. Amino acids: CASSALSGEKLFF.

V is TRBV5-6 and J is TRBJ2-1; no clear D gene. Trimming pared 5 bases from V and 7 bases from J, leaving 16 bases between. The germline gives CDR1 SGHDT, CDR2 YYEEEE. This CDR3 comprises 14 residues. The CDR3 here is CASSLPSYENEQFF. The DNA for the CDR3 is TGTGCCAGCAGTCTTCCTAGTTACGAAAATGAGCAGTTCTTC. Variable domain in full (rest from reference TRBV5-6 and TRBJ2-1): DAGVTQSPTHLIKTRGQQVTLRCSPKSGHDTVSWYQQALGQGPQFIFQYYEEEERQRGNFPDRFSGHQFPNYSSELNVNALLLGDSALYLCASSLPSYENEQFFGPGTRLTVL.

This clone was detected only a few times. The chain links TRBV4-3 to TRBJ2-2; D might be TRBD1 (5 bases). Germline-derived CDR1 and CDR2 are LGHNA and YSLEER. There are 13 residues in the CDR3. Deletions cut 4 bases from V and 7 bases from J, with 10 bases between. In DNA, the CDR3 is TGCGCCAGCAGCCCTCAGGGAATCGGGGAGCTGTTTTTT. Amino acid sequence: CASSPQGIGELFF.

For the CDR3, the DNA is TGTGCCAGCAGCGTACAATCTCGCACAGACACAGATACGCAGTATTTT. It is translated as CASSVQSRTDTDTQYF. V gene TRBV9 combines with J gene TRBJ2-3; no definite D call. The CDR3 has 16 amino acids. Germline assignment: CDR1 SGDLS and CDR2 YYNGEE. Trimming stripped 1 base from V and 2 bases from J, with 14 bases between.

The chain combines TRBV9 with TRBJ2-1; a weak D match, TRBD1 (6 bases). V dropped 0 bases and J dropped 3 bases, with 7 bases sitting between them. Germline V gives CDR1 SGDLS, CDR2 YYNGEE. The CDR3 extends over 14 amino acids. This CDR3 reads CASSVGQVYNEQFF. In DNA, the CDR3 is TGTGCCAGCAGCGTAGGACAGGTCTACAATGAGCAGTTCTTC.

The CDR3: CASRLKVGTGYQPQHF. The CDR3 coding sequence is TGTGCAAGTCGCTTAAAAGTCGGGACAGGGTATCAGCCCCAGCATTTT. The chain employs TRBV12-2 and TRBJ1-5; the table gives TRBD1 as D, unverified against the DNA. TRBV12-2 is a pseudogene segment. This CDR3 is 16 amino acids long.

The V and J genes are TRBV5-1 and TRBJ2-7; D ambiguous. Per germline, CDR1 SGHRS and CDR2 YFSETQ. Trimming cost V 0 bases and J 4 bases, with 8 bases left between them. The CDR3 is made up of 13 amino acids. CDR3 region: CASSLVHEYEQYF. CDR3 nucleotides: TGCGCCAGCAGCTTGGTACACGAATACGAGCAGTACTTC.

The DNA of the CDR3 is TGCAGCGTCCAGGGATATGGATACGAGCAGTACTTC. It specifies CSVQGYGYEQYF. The chain has TRBV29-1 and TRBJ2-7; a possible D gene is TRBD1 (5 bases). CDR1 is SQVTM, CDR2 ANQGSEA, per germline. The CDR3 extends over 12 amino acids. The germline V and J ends were trimmed by 6 bases and 4 bases, with 13 bases remaining between them.

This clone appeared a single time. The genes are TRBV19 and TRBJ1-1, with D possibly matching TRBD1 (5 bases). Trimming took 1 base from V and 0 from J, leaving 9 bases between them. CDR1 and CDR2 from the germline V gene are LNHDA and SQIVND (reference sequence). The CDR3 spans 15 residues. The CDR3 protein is CASSIVGGVNTEAFF. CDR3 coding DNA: TGTGCCAGTAGTATAGTGGGGGGTGTGAACACTGAAGCTTTCTTT.

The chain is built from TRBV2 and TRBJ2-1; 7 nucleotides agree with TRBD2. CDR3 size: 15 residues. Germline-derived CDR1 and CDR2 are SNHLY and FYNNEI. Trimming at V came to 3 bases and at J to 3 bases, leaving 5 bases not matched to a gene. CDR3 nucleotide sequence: TGTGCCAGCAGTGAGTCCAAGCGGGGCTACAATGAGCAGTTCTTC. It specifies CASSESKRGYNEQFF.

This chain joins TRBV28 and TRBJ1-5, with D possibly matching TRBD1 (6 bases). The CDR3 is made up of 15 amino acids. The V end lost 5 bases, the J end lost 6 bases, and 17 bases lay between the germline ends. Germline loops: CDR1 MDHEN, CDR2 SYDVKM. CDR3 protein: CASSRALRGIQPQHF. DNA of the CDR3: TGTGCCAGCAGTCGAGCACTCAGGGGAATTCAGCCCCAGCATTTT.

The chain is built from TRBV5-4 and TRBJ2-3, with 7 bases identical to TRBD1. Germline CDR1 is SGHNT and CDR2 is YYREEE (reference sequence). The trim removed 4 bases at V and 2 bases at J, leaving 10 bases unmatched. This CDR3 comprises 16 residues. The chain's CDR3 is CASSAGTAKVTDTQYF. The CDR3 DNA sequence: TGTGCCAGCAGCGCCGGGACAGCCAAGGTCACAGATACGCAGTATTTT.

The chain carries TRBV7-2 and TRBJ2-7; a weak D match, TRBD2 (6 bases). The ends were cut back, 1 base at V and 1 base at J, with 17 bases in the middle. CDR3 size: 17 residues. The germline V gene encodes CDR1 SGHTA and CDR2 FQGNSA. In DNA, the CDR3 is TGTGCCAGCAGCTTAGACCCGGTGGGACTGAGTTCCTACGAGCAGTACTTC. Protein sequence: CASSLDPVGLSSYEQYF.

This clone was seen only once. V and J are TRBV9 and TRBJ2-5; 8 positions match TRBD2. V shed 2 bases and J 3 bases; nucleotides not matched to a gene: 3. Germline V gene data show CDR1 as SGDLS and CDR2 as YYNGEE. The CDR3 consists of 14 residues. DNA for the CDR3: TGTGCCAGCAGCGTTAGCGGGGCAGAAGAGACCCAGTACTTC. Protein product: CASSVSGAEETQYF.

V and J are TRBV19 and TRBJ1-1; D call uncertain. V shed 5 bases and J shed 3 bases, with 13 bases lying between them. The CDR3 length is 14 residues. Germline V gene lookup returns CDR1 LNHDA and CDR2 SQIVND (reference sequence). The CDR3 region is CASSLPGRYTEAFF. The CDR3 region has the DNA TGTGCCAGTAGTCTGCCTGGGAGGTACACTGAAGCTTTCTTT. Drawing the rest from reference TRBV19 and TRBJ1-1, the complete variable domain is DGGITQSPKYLFRKEGQNVTLSCEQNLNHDAMYWYRQDPGQGLRLIYYSQIVNDFQKGDIAEGYSVSREKKESFPLTVTSAQKNPTAFYLCASSLPGRYTEAFFGQGTRLTVV.

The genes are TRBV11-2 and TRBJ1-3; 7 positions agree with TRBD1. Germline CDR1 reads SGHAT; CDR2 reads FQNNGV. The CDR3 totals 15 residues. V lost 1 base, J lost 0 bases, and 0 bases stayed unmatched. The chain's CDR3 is CASSLGQGSGNTIYF. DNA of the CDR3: TGTGCCAGCAGCTTAGGACAGGGCTCTGGAAACACCATATATTTT. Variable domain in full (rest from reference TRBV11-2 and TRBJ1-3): EAGVAQSPRYKIIEKRQSVAFWCNPISGHATLYWYQQILGQGPKLLIQFQNNGVVDDSQLPKDRFSAERLKGVDSTLKIQPAKLEDSAVYLCASSLGQGSGNTIYFGEGSWLTVV.

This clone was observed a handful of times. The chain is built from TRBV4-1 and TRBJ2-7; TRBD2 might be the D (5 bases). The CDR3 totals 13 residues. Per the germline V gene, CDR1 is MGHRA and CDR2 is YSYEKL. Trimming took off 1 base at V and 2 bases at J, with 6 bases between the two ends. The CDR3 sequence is CASSQAGTYEQYF. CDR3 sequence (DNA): TGCGCCAGCAGCCAAGCCGGGACCTACGAGCAGTACTTC.

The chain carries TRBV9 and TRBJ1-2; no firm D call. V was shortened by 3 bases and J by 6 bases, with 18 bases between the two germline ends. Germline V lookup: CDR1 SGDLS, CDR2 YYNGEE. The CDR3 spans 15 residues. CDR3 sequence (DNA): TGTGCCAGCAGCGCCTCCAGTTTGGGTCGGGATGGCTACACCTTC. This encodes CASSASSLGRDGYTF. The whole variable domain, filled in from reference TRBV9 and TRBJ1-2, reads DSGVTQTPKHLITATGQRVTLRCSPRSGDLSVYWYQQSLDQGLQFLIQYYNGEERAKGNILERFSAQQFPDLHSELNLSSLELGDSALYFCASSASSLGRDGYTFGSGTRLTVV.

The CDR3 DNA follows: TGTGCCAGCAGCCGGACCGGGACAGAACAAGAGACCCAGTACTTC. This sequence encodes CASSRTGTEQETQYF. The rearrangement links TRBV16 to TRBJ2-5, with 7 bases matching TRBD1. CDR1 is KGHSY and CDR2 is FQNENV in the germline V gene. The CDR3 contains 15 residues. Trimming removed 4 bases from V and 2 bases from J; junction bases left unmatched: 7.